Each of the 30 T cell receptor beta chains below was sequenced from the same sample in a study of cytomegalovirus exposure and HLA in healthy donors. Both 60 Vbeta primers and 13 Jbeta primers went into the PCR. Measured with immunoSEQ multiplex PCR; TCRdb has only the in-frame clones, and not every one. The sample has under 200,000 clones, over 75% seen once. The sequencing input was PBMCs. The source of these receptors is a man younger than 30 in good health and CMV-seropositive.

The CDR3 spells CATSRTRTKQFF. The CDR3 nucleotides read TGTGCCACCAGCAGGACTAGAACTAAGCAGTTCTTC. V and J are TRBV15 and TRBJ2-1; a weak D match, TRBD2 (6 bases). V dropped 3 bases and J dropped 11 bases, with 11 bases sitting between them. Looked up from germline, CDR1 is LNHNV and CDR2 is YYDKDF (reference sequence). The CDR3 extends over 12 amino acids.

This chain connects TRBV18 to TRBJ1-1; TRBD1 might be the D (5 bases). V lost 3 bases, J lost 4 bases, and 12 bases lay in between. Germline V lookup: CDR1 KGHSH, CDR2 LQKENI. The CDR3 extends over 14 amino acids. The CDR3 DNA follows: TGTGCCAGCTCACCTGACGGCGGGGGCACTGAAGCTTTCTTT. Its translation: CASSPDGGGTEAFF.

V is TRBV5-1 and J is TRBJ2-3, with D maybe TRBD1 (6 bases). Trimming took 4 bases from V and 7 from J, leaving 16 bases between them. The germline CDR1 and CDR2 sequences are SGHRS and YFSETQ. The CDR3 contains 14 residues. CDR3 amino acids: CASSRSGQSNTQYF. The CDR3 DNA reads as TGCGCCAGCAGCCGATCCGGACAGTCAAATACGCAGTATTTT.

The V gene is TRBV9, the J gene TRBJ2-3; D is possibly TRBD1 (5 bases). Looked up from germline, CDR1 is SGDLS and CDR2 is YYNGEE. V gave up 1 base and J gave up 2 bases, with 8 bases separating them. The CDR3 contains 14 residues. The CDR3 DNA sequence: TGTGCCAGCAGCGTACAGACAGCCACAGATACGCAGTATTTT. This codes for CASSVQTATDTQYF. Drawing the rest from reference TRBV9 and TRBJ2-3, the complete variable domain is DSGVTQTPKHLITATGQRVTLRCSPRSGDLSVYWYQQSLDQGLQFLIQYYNGEERAKGNILERFSAQQFPDLHSELNLSSLELGDSALYFCASSVQTATDTQYFGPGTRLTVL.

J is TRBJ2-1 and V is TRBV14; TRBD2 might be the D (5 bases). The CDR3 extends over 14 amino acids. In germline, CDR1 is SGHDN, CDR2 FVKESK. V lost 10 bases and J lost 6, with 19 bases in between. The CDR3, as DNA: TGTGCCACTTCGGGGAGCTCAGCCCTCAATGAGCAGTTCTTC. Translation gives CATSGSSALNEQFF.

The CDR3 bases are TGTGCCAGCAGCCAAACTTCCTCCGGAGAGACCCAGTACTTC. Protein sequence: CASSQTSSGETQYF. This chain uses TRBV14 with TRBJ2-5, with D uncertain. The V end was cut by 2 bases, the J end by 4 bases, with 11 bases between. CDR1 and CDR2 from the germline V gene are SGHDN and FVKESK. The CDR3 is 14 amino acids. Variable domain in full (rest from reference TRBV14 and TRBJ2-5): EAGVTQFPSHSVIEKGQTVTLRCDPISGHDNLYWYRRVMGKEIKFLLHFVKESKQDESGMPNNRFLAERTGGTYSTLKVQPAELEDSGVYFCASSQTSSGETQYFGPGTRLLVL.

This rearrangement joins TRBV7-2 to TRBJ2-5, with 9 bases fitting TRBD1. The CDR3 has 17 residues. V shed 2 bases and J 1 base; nucleotides not matched to a gene: 8. Germline V gene lookup returns CDR1 SGHTA and CDR2 FQGNSA. The CDR3 region is CASSLPRQGGVQETQYF. In nucleotides, the CDR3 is TGTGCCAGCAGCTTACCCCGACAGGGGGGGGTCCAAGAGACCCAGTACTTC.

J is TRBJ1-6 and V is TRBV13; D possibly corresponds to TRBD1 (6 bases). Germline CDR1 reads PRHDT; CDR2 reads FYEKMQ (reference sequence). The CDR3 totals 15 residues. Trimming cost V 2 bases and J 5 bases, with 10 bases left between them. The CDR3 sequence is CASSLWGRNNSPLHF. DNA of the CDR3: TGTGCCAGCAGCTTATGGGGGCGGAATAATTCACCCCTCCACTTT.

This clone was seen more than once but under ten times. The chain has TRBV10-2 and TRBJ1-1, with unresolved D. The CDR3 length is 14 residues. Deletions cut 0 bases from V and 1 base from J, with 6 bases between. CDR1 is WSHSY and CDR2 is SAAADI in the germline V gene. CDR3 bases: TGCGCCAGCAGTGAGTCGTGGAGGAACACTGAAGCTTTCTTT. Translating gives CASSESWRNTEAFF.

This clone was seen once. This chain connects TRBV5-1 to TRBJ2-2; 9 nucleotides line up with TRBD1. The J segment lost 5 bases and the V segment lost 0 bases, leaving 5 bases of the junction unmatched. The CDR3 is made up of 16 amino acids. Per the germline V gene, CDR1 is SGHRS and CDR2 is YFSETQ. The CDR3 reads CASSLAGTGRTGELFF. The CDR3 coding sequence is TGCGCCAGCAGCTTGGCGGGGACAGGGCGTACCGGGGAGCTGTTTTTT.

CDR3 DNA sequence: TGTGCCAGCAGCTTGCCCTTGGGGGAGGTGTCGAATGAGCAGTTCTTC. This sequence encodes CASSLPLGEVSNEQFF. This sequence joins TRBV7-8 and TRBJ2-1; D is possibly TRBD2 (6 bases). V lost 3 bases and J lost 7, with 19 bases in between. Germline CDR1 reads SGHVS; CDR2 reads FQNEAQ. The CDR3 runs 16 residues.

This clone occurred once. CDR3 sequence reads: CATSRGTSGGEETQYF. CDR3 coding DNA: TGTGCCACCAGCAGAGGGACTAGCGGGGGGGAAGAGACCCAGTACTTC. The V call is TRBV15, the J call TRBJ2-5, with TRBD2 identical over 15 bases. The CDR3 loop spans 16 amino acids. J was trimmed by 3 bases and V by 1 base; bases with no gene match: 0. Germline CDR1 and CDR2: LNHNV and YYDKDF (reference sequence). Using reference TRBV15 and TRBJ2-5 for the parts outside the CDR3, the full variable domain is DAMVIQNPRYQVTQFGKPVTLSCSQTLNHNVMYWYQQKSSQAPKLLFHYYDKDFNNEADTPDNFQSRRPNTSFCFLDIRSPGLGDTAMYLCATSRGTSGGEETQYFGPGTRLLVL.

A word on this clone: Because it lacks the conserved phenylalanine or tryptophan at the end, this CDR3 is likely a read error. The chain has TRBV10-3 and TRBJ2-7; the match to TRBD1 covers 10 bases. V dropped 6 bases and J dropped 4; count of bases not matched to a gene: 9. The CDR3 sequence is 15 residues long. CDR1 and CDR2 from the germline V gene are ENHRY and SYGVKD. The CDR3: CAISPDRGIAYEQYL. The CDR3 nucleotides read TGTGCCATCAGCCCGGACAGGGGGATTGCGTACGAGCAGTACCTC.

V gene TRBV2 combines with J gene TRBJ1-2; D is uncertain. V lost 4 bases to trimming and J lost 6 bases, with 18 bases between them. The CDR3 has 15 amino acids. Per the germline V gene, CDR1 is SNHLY and CDR2 is FYNNEI. The CDR3 DNA reads as TGTGCCAGCAGTGCCTTCATGTCGGGTCCGGATGGCTACACCTTC. Amino acids: CASSAFMSGPDGYTF.

This CDR3 is CASSLSGVASTDTQYF. The CDR3 nucleotides read TGTGCCAGCAGCCTCAGCGGGGTCGCTAGCACAGATACGCAGTATTTT. The chain links TRBV7-2 to TRBJ2-3, with 7 positions matching TRBD2. Germline lookup yields CDR1 SGHTA and CDR2 FQGNSA. The CDR3 consists of 16 residues. J lost 0 bases, V lost 5 bases, and 8 bases had no gene match. Variable domain in full (rest from reference TRBV7-2 and TRBJ2-3): GAGVSQSPSNKVTEKGKDVELRCDPISGHTALYWYRQSLGQGLEFLIYFQGNSAPDKSGLPSDRFSAERTGGSVSTLTIQRTQQEDSAVYLCASSLSGVASTDTQYFGPGTRLTVL.

The V gene is TRBV7-7, the J gene TRBJ2-5, with 11 bases lining up with TRBD2. Germline trimming cut 1 base from V and 1 base from J; bases unmatched to any gene: 5. This CDR3 region has 17 residues. Germline V gene lookup returns CDR1 SSHAT and CDR2 FNYEAQ (reference sequence). The CDR3 coding sequence is TGTGCCAGCAGCTTAGGCTCTAGCGGGGGGACCCAAGAGACCCAGTACTTC. Protein sequence: CASSLGSSGGTQETQYF. Complete variable domain (other parts from reference TRBV7-7 and TRBJ2-5): GAGVSQSPRYKVTKRGQDVTLRCDPISSHATLYWYQQALGQGPEFLTYFNYEAQPDKSGLPSDRFSAERPEGSISTLTIQRTEQRDSAMYRCASSLGSSGGTQETQYFGPGTRLLVL.

The chain is built from TRBV19 and TRBJ1-1, with 7 bases aligning to TRBD1. V gave up 8 bases and J gave up 5 bases; unmatched junction bases: 14. The CDR3 length is 15 residues. From germline, CDR1 is LNHDA and CDR2 SQIVND (reference sequence). This chain's CDR3 is CASGPSRGLGTEAFF. In DNA, the CDR3 is TGTGCCAGTGGGCCCAGTAGGGGGCTTGGGACTGAAGCTTTCTTT.

V usage is TRBV5-1 and J usage is TRBJ1-2, with D unclear. Germline assignment: CDR1 SGHRS and CDR2 YFSETQ. V was clipped by 1 base and J by 6 bases, with 13 bases between them. This CDR3 is built from 14 residues. DNA of the CDR3: TGCGCCAGCAGCTTGAGCACCACCACTAATGGCTACACCTTC. This encodes CASSLSTTTNGYTF.

This sequence joins TRBV5-3 and TRBJ2-6; 10 positions match TRBD1. TRBV5-3 is classed as an ORF, of uncertain function. CDR3 length equals 20 residues. V lost 0 bases to trimming and J lost 1 base; unmatched junction nucleotides: 10. In nucleotides, the CDR3 is TGTGCCAGAAGCTTGGCGCTCCAGAGACAGGGGGCGTCTGGGGCCAACGTCCTGACTTTC. It codes for CARSLALQRQGASGANVLTF.

In this sample, this clone turned up once. This sequence joins TRBV5-1 and TRBJ2-2, with D uncertain. In germline, CDR1 is SGHRS, CDR2 YFSETQ. This CDR3 has 13 amino acids. V was shortened by 5 bases and J by 6 bases, with 11 bases between the two germline ends. CDR3 in DNA: TGCGCCAGCAGTGAGGTACCCTCCGGGGAGCTGTTTTTT. Translated, it gives CASSEVPSGELFF.

In its sample, this clone was seen a few times. The chain carries TRBV5-4 and TRBJ2-7, with 12 bases fitting TRBD2. CDR1 and CDR2 from the germline V gene are SGHNT and YYREEE (reference sequence). V lost 4 bases and J lost 1; bases outside the gene matches: 6. This CDR3 is 16 amino acids long. The CDR3 sequence: CASSLLAGGHSYEQYF. As DNA, the CDR3 is TGTGCCAGCAGCCTCCTAGCGGGGGGGCATTCCTACGAGCAGTACTTC.

The rearrangement joins TRBV7-3 to TRBJ2-5; 7 bases are shared with TRBD1. CDR3 length equals 13 residues. Trimming cost V 5 bases and J 5 bases; bases outside gene matches: 5. Germline CDR1 is SGHTA and CDR2 is FQGTGA. CDR3 nucleotides: TGTGCCAGCAGCCCAGGGGGTCGGGAGACCCAGTACTTC. This sequence encodes CASSPGGRETQYF.

V usage is TRBV4-3 and J usage is TRBJ2-7, with 7 bases lining up with TRBD1. This CDR3 is 15 amino acids long. V was clipped by 4 bases and J by 1 base; unmatched bases: 7. CDR1 and CDR2 from the germline V gene are LGHNA and YSLEER. The CDR3 region is CASSRTLGQSYEQYF. The CDR3 DNA reads TGCGCCAGCAGCCGAACCTTGGGACAGTCCTACGAGCAGTACTTC.

The V gene is TRBV7-2, the J gene TRBJ2-5; 7 bases are shared with TRBD2. The end of the DNA fits TRBJ2-7 better, so the J call may be wrong. Germline values: CDR1 SGHTA, CDR2 FQGNSA. CDR3 length: 14 residues. This CDR3 reads CASSLGGGGSEQYF. The DNA of the CDR3 is TGTGCCAGCAGCTTAGGCGGGGGAGGGAGCGAGCAGTACTTC.

The chain is built from TRBV19 and TRBJ1-2; 9 nucleotides agree with TRBD1. The CDR3 runs to 15 residues. J lost 7 bases, V lost 2 bases, and 8 bases had no gene match. CDR1 and CDR2 from the germline V gene are LNHDA and SQIVND (reference sequence). CDR3 DNA sequence: TGTGCCAGTAGTATAACTCAGGGGACAGGGATTGGCTACACCTTC. Its translation is CASSITQGTGIGYTF.

The count of this clone is one. This chain joins TRBV2 and TRBJ1-5; tentative D call: TRBD1 (5 bases). Germline values: CDR1 SNHLY, CDR2 FYNNEI. The CDR3 covers 14 residues. The ends were cut back, 5 bases at V and 2 bases at J, with 10 bases in the middle. CDR3 loop: CASSRGKGNQPQHF. The CDR3 coding sequence is TGTGCCAGCAGTAGGGGCAAGGGCAATCAGCCCCAGCATTTT.

This chain links TRBV7-9 with TRBJ1-4; 9 nucleotides match TRBD1. Losses at the gene ends were 5 bases for V and 6 bases for J; bases not matched to a gene: 4. The CDR3 length is 14 residues. Germline V gene data show CDR1 as SEHNR and CDR2 as FQNEAQ (reference sequence). In DNA form, the CDR3 reads TGTGCCAGCAGCGTACAGGGGGCATATGAAAAACTGTTTTTT. As protein: CASSVQGAYEKLFF.

The V call is TRBV9, the J call TRBJ2-5; D is possibly TRBD2 (6 bases). V lost 4 bases to trimming and J lost 3 bases, with 13 bases between them. There are 14 residues in the CDR3. Germline assignment: CDR1 SGDLS and CDR2 YYNGEE. The CDR3 loop is CASSFGRGEETQYF. The CDR3 coding sequence is TGTGCCAGCAGCTTTGGGCGGGGAGAAGAGACCCAGTACTTC.

The V and J genes are TRBV7-8 and TRBJ1-3, with TRBD1 as a possible D gene (5 bases). V was pared by 3 bases and J by 6 bases, with 12 bases between. The CDR3 is made up of 14 amino acids. The V gene's germline CDR1 is SGHVS and CDR2 FQNEAQ. DNA for the CDR3: TGTGCCAGCAGCTTGGGCAGGGTTATAAACACCATATATTTT. The encoded protein is CASSLGRVINTIYF.

The genes are TRBV5-6 and TRBJ1-4, with 10 positions matching TRBD1. Looked up from germline, CDR1 is SGHDT and CDR2 is YYEEEE. J lost 4 bases, V lost 4 bases, and 4 bases had no gene match. This CDR3 region has 15 residues. CDR3 coding DNA: TGTGCCAGCAGCCCGGGACAGGGGATTAATGAAAAACTGTTTTTT. It is translated as CASSPGQGINEKLFF. The entire variable domain, with the rest obtained from reference TRBV5-6 and TRBJ1-4, is as follows: DAGVTQSPTHLIKTRGQQVTLRCSPKSGHDTVSWYQQALGQGPQFIFQYYEEEERQRGNFPDRFSGHQFPNYSSELNVNALLLGDSALYLCASSPGQGINEKLFFGSGTQLSVL.